This T cell receptor beta chain was sequenced for a study of blood T cells in healthy people across ages. The donors, healthy Caucasians from Russia, were aged 6 to 90. Through a sample-barcoded 5' primer and a J-beta primer mix, a second PCR was run for roughly 7 to 11 cycles. TCRdb redid the calling of the 5' RACE reads with MiXCR, one entry per CDR3 protein. The sample lists 700,000 or so distinct CDR3 sequences, about 43% occurring once. On this clonotype itself: The antigen remains undetermined.

V gave up 6 bases and J gave up 12 bases; unmatched junction bases: 17. The CDR3 loop spans 15 amino acids. In germline, CDR1 is DFQATT, CDR2 SNEGSKA (reference sequence). Study-level findings and limits: The diversity estimates, figures obtained from one million T cells, were considered underestimates. Both naive CD4+ cell counts and diversity were greater in long-lived donors than in aged donors.

The source is an elderly man in good health. The chain couples TRBV20-1 to TRBJ2-1; 10 nucleotides line up with TRBD1. The specimen was blood. CDR3 protein: CSATSGTGVGVGQFF. The CDR3, as DNA: TGCAGTGCAACATCCGGGACAGGGGTGGGAGTTGGGCAGTTCTTC.